This T cell receptor beta chain came from a study of T-cell reconstitution after alpha-beta-depleted transplantation in children. Germline V gene lookup returns CDR1 SGHVS and CDR2 FNYEAQ. CDR3 size: 15 residues. The V gene end was trimmed by 5 bases and the J gene end by 1 base; junction bases not matched to a gene: 8. This clonotype was observed a few times. Unique molecular identifiers tagged the TCRbeta library. Each CDR3 protein is one row after TCRdb ran MiXCR on the PCR reads. The table includes more than 450,000 distinct CDR3 sequences, about a sixth detected once. V gene TRBV7-6 combines with J gene TRBJ2-7, with 7 positions matching TRBD2. The input for sequencing was PBMCs from the stem cell graft donor, taken from the stem cell graft. This receptor was obtained from a human donor who donated a stem cell graft to a child with acute lymphoblastic leukemia. CDR3 DNA sequence: TGTGCCAGCAGCCTTTCAGGAGCGGGATCCTACGAGCAGTACTTC. Its protein product is CASSLSGAGSYEQYF.